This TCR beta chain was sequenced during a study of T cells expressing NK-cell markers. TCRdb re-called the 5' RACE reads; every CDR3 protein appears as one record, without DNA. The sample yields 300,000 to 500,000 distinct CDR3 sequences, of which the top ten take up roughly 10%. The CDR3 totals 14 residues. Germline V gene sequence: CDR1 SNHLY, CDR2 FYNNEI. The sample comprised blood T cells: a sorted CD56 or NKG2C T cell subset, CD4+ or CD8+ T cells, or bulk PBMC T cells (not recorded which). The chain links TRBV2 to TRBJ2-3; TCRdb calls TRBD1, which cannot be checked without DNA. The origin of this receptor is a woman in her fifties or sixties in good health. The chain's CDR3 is CASEGVLSTDTQYF.